Detailed here is one T cell receptor beta chain. This sample was taken from a study of blood T cell repertoires in COVID-19. Overall study: Sources were T cells, B-cell-depleted T cells, or PBMCs; the material itself was cDNA or gDNA.

Per the study methods: Counts of nucleated cells, estimated from reference gene primer amplification, were obtained. Measured with immunoSEQ multiplex PCR; TCRdb has only the in-frame clones, and not every one. The D gene and trimming were derived from the DNA, and the V and J assignments and clone size from that table. The sample shows 300,000 to 450,000 clones, more than 85% of them seen only once. CDR3 length: 16 amino acids. Germline CDR1 is KGHDR and CDR2 is SFDVKD. Trimming at V came to 4 bases and at J to 2 bases, leaving 7 bases not matched to a gene. This clonotype originated in a woman in her twenties or thirties who had recovered from COVID-19. Sample: PBMCs or T cells enriched from blood (not recorded which). The chain combines TRBV24-1 with TRBJ1-5; 7 positions match TRBD1. The CDR3 region is CATSEPTGAGNQPQHF. DNA for the CDR3: TGTGCCACCAGTGAGCCCACAGGGGCTGGCAATCAGCCCCAGCATTTT.